The clone carrying this TCR beta chain was counted many times. Germline V gene lookup returns CDR1 LNHNV and CDR2 YYDKDF (reference sequence). Deletions cut 1 base from V and 8 bases from J, with 11 bases between. The CDR3 sequence is 13 residues long. The data derive from a study of identical twins. A universal primer site was created by template switching, with the cDNA bearing unique molecular identifiers. TCRdb ran MiXCR on the 5' RACE reads and lists one entry per CDR3 protein. The data contain more than 350,000 distinct CDR3 sequences, roughly 9% of them singletons. This rearrangement joins TRBV15 to TRBJ1-2; D possibly corresponds to TRBD1 (5 bases). The sequenced sample consisted of naive T cells sorted from blood. The clonotype was recovered from a woman between 50 and 59 years old in good health. CDR3 nucleotide sequence: TGTGCCACCAGCAGAGGCCAGGGAAGGGGCTACACCTTC. Amino acid sequence: CATSRGQGRGYTF.